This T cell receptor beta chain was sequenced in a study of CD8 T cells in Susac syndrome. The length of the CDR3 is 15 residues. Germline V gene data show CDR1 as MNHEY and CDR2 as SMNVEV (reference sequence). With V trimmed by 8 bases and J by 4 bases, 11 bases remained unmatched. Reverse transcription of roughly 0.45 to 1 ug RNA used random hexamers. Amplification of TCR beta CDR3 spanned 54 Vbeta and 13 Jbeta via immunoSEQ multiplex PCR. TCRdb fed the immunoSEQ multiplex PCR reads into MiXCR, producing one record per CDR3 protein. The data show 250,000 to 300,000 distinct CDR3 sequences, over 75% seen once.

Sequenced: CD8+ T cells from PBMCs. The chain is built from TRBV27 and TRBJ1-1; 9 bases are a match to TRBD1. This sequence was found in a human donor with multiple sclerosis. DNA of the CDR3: TGTGCCAGCTTGCTAACAGGGGGCAAGGGCACTGAAGCTTTCTTT. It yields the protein CASLLTGGKGTEAFF.